Below, 29 T cell receptor beta chains from the same sample are listed, as sequenced in a study of response to subunit inactivated influenza vaccine. Each CDR3 protein gets one entry after TCRdb re-called the RT-PCR reads with MiXCR. The table lists about 780,000 distinct CDR3 sequences, approximately 17% of them singletons. The input for sequencing was PBMCs from blood, taken about 5 days after vaccination. The receptors derive from a man between 45 and 60 years old who received an inactivated influenza vaccine.

The table lists this clonotype with many counts. The rearrangement joins TRBV7-2 to TRBJ2-7; D remains unclear. Trimming left V 2 bases short and J 3 bases short, with 14 bases between. The germline CDR1 and CDR2 sequences are SGHTA and FQGNSA. The length of the CDR3 is 15 residues. CDR3 in DNA: TGTGCCAGCAGCTTATTCTCACAGCCCAACTACGAGCAGTACTTC. This sequence encodes CASSLFSQPNYEQYF.

The rearrangement links TRBV5-1 to TRBJ2-1, with 11 nucleotides matching TRBD2. J lost 3 bases, V lost 3 bases, and 8 bases had no gene match. Germline V gene data show CDR1 as SGHRS and CDR2 as YFSETQ. CDR3 length: 17 residues. CDR3 sequence reads: CASSSEGGTSGYNEQFF. The CDR3 region has the DNA TGCGCCAGCAGCTCGGAGGGCGGGACTAGCGGCTACAATGAGCAGTTCTTC.

This clonotype was observed a handful of times. The chain joins TRBV20-1 to TRBJ2-5; 8 bases map to TRBD2. This CDR3 is 16 amino acids long. Germline values: CDR1 DFQATT, CDR2 SNEGSKA (reference sequence). J was trimmed by 0 bases and V by 6 bases; bases with no gene match: 12. CDR3 protein: CSATSGGAGDQETQYF. In DNA, the CDR3 is TGCAGTGCCACGTCCGGGGGGGCGGGCGACCAAGAGACCCAGTACTTC.

The sample holds a few counts of this clonotype. The rearrangement uses TRBV6-1 and TRBJ1-2, with D perhaps TRBD1 (6 bases). The germline V gene has CDR1 MNHNS and CDR2 SASEGT. V was cut by 7 bases and J by 0 bases, with 15 bases left in between. This CDR3 contains 15 residues. DNA for the CDR3: TGTGCCAGCACCTTCCGGGACACAGCTAACTATGGCTACACCTTC. It is translated as CASTFRDTANYGYTF.

A few counts support this clonotype. The V gene is TRBV28, the J gene TRBJ2-3, with 12 bases fitting TRBD2. Losses at the gene ends were 6 bases for V and 2 bases for J; bases not matched to a gene: 15. The CDR3 sequence is 19 residues long. The germline V gene encodes CDR1 MDHEN and CDR2 SYDVKM. CDR3 region: CASSLGLAGPNSNTDTQYF. The CDR3 region has the DNA TGTGCCAGCAGCCTCGGACTAGCGGGACCTAACTCAAACACAGATACGCAGTATTTT.

A note on this clonotype: A single base separates this from a much larger clone, so it may be a read error. The gene calls are TRBV20-1 and TRBJ2-3, with a tentative D call TRBD2 (5 bases). The CDR3 contains 14 residues. V gave up 4 bases and J gave up 1 base, with 12 bases separating them. Germline V gives CDR1 DFQATT, CDR2 SNEGSKA (reference sequence). The CDR3 sequence is CSANIDYGTDTQYF. For the CDR3, the DNA is TGCAGTGCTAACATAGACTACGGCACAGATACGCAGTATTTT.

This clonotype came up once. V and J are TRBV30 and TRBJ2-3; D may match TRBD1 or TRBD2 (5 bases each). Trimming took 6 bases from V and 6 from J, leaving 19 bases between them. Germline CDR1 reads GTSNPN; CDR2 reads SVGIG (reference sequence). This CDR3 is built from 14 residues. The CDR3 coding sequence is TGTGCCTGTTCCGGGACCGAGGATGGGGATACGCAGTATTTT. Translation: CACSGTEDGDTQYF.

The sample holds a few counts of this clonotype. V and J are TRBV19 and TRBJ1-1; D may be TRBD1 (5 bases). The germline gives CDR1 LNHDA, CDR2 SQIVND (reference sequence). The CDR3 is 17 residues long. V gave up 6 bases and J gave up 0 bases, with 20 bases separating them. The chain's CDR3 is CASSREGLRVMNTEAFF. The CDR3 DNA reads TGTGCCAGTAGCAGGGAAGGGCTTCGTGTGATGAACACTGAAGCTTTCTTT.

This sequence joins TRBV4-3 and TRBJ2-1; TRBD1 is a possible D gene (5 bases). This CDR3 contains 14 residues. Trimming took 0 bases from V and 9 from J, leaving 12 bases between them. Germline V gene lookup returns CDR1 LGHNA and CDR2 YSLEER. The CDR3: CASSQELQAAEQFF. The DNA for the CDR3 is TGCGCCAGCAGCCAAGAGCTACAGGCCGCTGAGCAGTTCTTC.

The sample holds many counts of this clonotype. The chain has TRBV4-1 and TRBJ2-1, with D unresolved. In germline, CDR1 is MGHRA, CDR2 YSYEKL. The CDR3 is 15 residues long. V lost 0 bases, J lost 0 bases, and 6 bases lay in between. The CDR3 sequence: CASSQDPVSYNEQFF. The DNA of the CDR3 is TGCGCCAGCAGCCAAGACCCAGTCTCCTACAATGAGCAGTTCTTC.

This clonotype was detected a few times. This sequence joins TRBV12-3 or TRBV12-4 and TRBJ1-5; 9 nucleotides line up with TRBD1. The trim removed 7 bases at V and 9 bases at J, leaving 4 bases unmatched. This CDR3 has 12 amino acids. CDR3 in DNA: TGTGCCAGCAACGAACAGGGGGCGCCCCAGCATTTT. The encoded protein is CASNEQGAPQHF.

This chain connects TRBV24-1 to TRBJ2-1; 9 bases are a match to TRBD1. Germline V gene lookup returns CDR1 KGHDR and CDR2 SFDVKD. This CDR3 comprises 15 residues. Germline trimming cut 4 bases from V and 4 bases from J; bases unmatched to any gene: 4. The CDR3 region is CATSELTGGYNEQFF. The CDR3 region has the DNA TGTGCCACCAGTGAATTGACAGGGGGGTACAATGAGCAGTTCTTC.

This clonotype turned up a few times. The CDR3 region is CATSIGSGELFF. In nucleotides, the CDR3 is TGTGCCACCAGCATTGGGAGCGGGGAGCTGTTTTTT. This sequence joins TRBV15 and TRBJ2-2; D is perhaps TRBD2 (5 bases). In germline, CDR1 is LNHNV, CDR2 YYDKDF (reference sequence). V was cut by 4 bases and J by 7 bases, with 7 bases left in between. The CDR3 contains 12 residues.

The chain links TRBV10-3 to TRBJ2-1, with D possibly being TRBD2 (6 bases). Germline V CDR1 and CDR2: ENHRY, SYGVKD. There are 15 residues in the CDR3. Trimming cost V 7 bases and J 6 bases, with 19 bases left between them. The CDR3 loop is CAITPGLEGRNEQFF. The CDR3 bases are TGTGCCATCACCCCGGGACTCGAGGGTCGCAATGAGCAGTTCTTC.

To note about this clonotype: This could be a read error, since a much larger clone is one nucleotide away. The V and J genes are TRBV27 and TRBJ2-2, with 12 bases identical to TRBD2. V lost 2 bases to trimming and J lost 0 bases; unmatched junction nucleotides: 4. The germline CDR1 and CDR2 sequences are MNHEY and SMNVEV (reference sequence). The CDR3 length is 18 residues. As DNA, the CDR3 is TGTGCCAGCAGTTTACTAGCGGGGGGGCCCACGAACACCGGGGAGCTGTTTTTT. Translation: CASSLLAGGPTNTGELFF.

This clonotype was counted at least ten times. The chain recombines TRBV4-3 with TRBJ2-1; no definite D call. This CDR3 contains 16 residues. The germline V gene encodes CDR1 LGHNA and CDR2 YSLEER. The ends were cut back, 0 bases at V and 0 bases at J, with 9 bases in the middle. The DNA of the CDR3 is TGCGCCAGCAGCCAAGATTGGCGTCGCTCCTACAATGAGCAGTTCTTC. This encodes CASSQDWRRSYNEQFF.

This clonotype appeared a few times. The chain is built from TRBV3-1 and TRBJ1-1; perhaps TRBD1 as D (6 bases). The ends were cut back, 4 bases at V and 2 bases at J, with 17 bases in the middle. This CDR3 spans 16 amino acids. Per germline, CDR1 LGHDT and CDR2 YNNKEL (reference sequence). DNA of the CDR3: TGTGCCAGCAGCCTCCCCTTAGGCAGGGGAAACACTGAAGCTTTCTTT. It is translated as CASSLPLGRGNTEAFF.

J is TRBJ2-6 and V is TRBV29-1; TRBD1 aligns across 8 bases. Germline V gene sequence: CDR1 SQVTM, CDR2 ANQGSEA. This CDR3 spans 18 amino acids. Trimming removed 6 bases from V and 0 bases from J; junction bases left unmatched: 13. Here the CDR3 DNA reads TGCAGCGTATCAGAACAGGGGGTTAGACTCTCTGGGGCCAACGTCCTGACTTTC. This gives the protein CSVSEQGVRLSGANVLTF.

The CDR3 bases are TGTGCCAGCAGCGTAGGACAGGGTATGACTGGCTACACCTTC. Translation gives CASSVGQGMTGYTF. The chain uses TRBV7-2 and TRBJ1-2; 8 nucleotides match TRBD1. Germline V gene sequence: CDR1 SGHTA, CDR2 FQGNSA. After removal of 5 bases from V and 7 bases from J, the junction contained 9 bases not matched to a gene. The CDR3 length is 14 residues.

This clonotype was counted a few times. The chain carries TRBV7-2 and TRBJ2-1, with 9 nucleotides matching TRBD1. The CDR3 extends over 14 amino acids. Trimming at V came to 4 bases and at J to 7 bases, leaving 5 bases not matched to a gene. CDR1 is SGHTA, CDR2 FQGNSA, per germline. The CDR3, as DNA: TGTGCCAGCAGCTCACGGACAGGGGATAATGAGCAGTTCTTC. As protein: CASSSRTGDNEQFF.

V usage is TRBV10-3 and J usage is TRBJ1-4; D perhaps matches TRBD1 (6 bases). The germline gives CDR1 ENHRY, CDR2 SYGVKD. The CDR3 extends over 15 amino acids. V gave up 0 bases and J gave up 3 bases, with 8 bases separating them. The CDR3 coding sequence is TGTGCCATCAGTGAGTCCGGGGGCCCTAATGAAAAACTGTTTTTT. Translating it yields CAISESGGPNEKLFF.

The table lists this clonotype with many counts. V is TRBV12-3 or TRBV12-4 and J is TRBJ2-1; possible D gene TRBD1, 5 bases. Trimming cost V 7 bases and J 4 bases, with 11 bases left between them. The CDR3 has 13 residues. Written as DNA, the CDR3 is TGTGCCAGCACCTGGGGCAATTACAATGAGCAGTTCTTC. This encodes CASTWGNYNEQFF.

The chain joins TRBV5-5 to TRBJ2-1, with TRBD1 as a possible D gene (6 bases). The germline V and J ends were trimmed by 2 bases and 0 bases, with 12 bases remaining between them. The CDR3 is made up of 16 amino acids. Germline-derived CDR1 and CDR2 are SGHKS and YYEKEE (reference sequence). This CDR3 is CASSFYRVSSYNEQFF. Written as DNA, the CDR3 is TGTGCCAGCAGCTTTTACAGGGTCTCCTCCTACAATGAGCAGTTCTTC.

The chain employs TRBV7-2 and TRBJ2-3, with D unclear. This CDR3 contains 18 residues. V was shortened by 0 bases and J by 4 bases, with 20 bases between the two germline ends. Germline CDR1 SGHTA, CDR2 FQGNSA. The CDR3 loop reads CASSLAGRAARPPDTQYF. The CDR3 region has the DNA TGTGCCAGCAGCTTAGCAGGGCGAGCCGCCAGGCCCCCAGATACGCAGTATTTT. Drawing the rest from reference TRBV7-2 and TRBJ2-3, the complete variable domain is GAGVSQSPSNKVTEKGKDVELRCDPISGHTALYWYRQSLGQGLEFLIYFQGNSAPDKSGLPSDRFSAERTGGSVSTLTIQRTQQEDSAVYLCASSLAGRAARPPDTQYFGPGTRLTVL.

The J gene is TRBJ2-7, the V gene TRBV20-1; 7 bases line up with TRBD2. Trimming took 1 base from V and 4 from J; bases not matched to a gene: 13. Germline V gene data show CDR1 as DFQATT and CDR2 as SNEGSKA (reference sequence). The CDR3 contains 16 residues. CDR3: CSARVSSGGPLYEQYF. DNA for the CDR3: TGCAGTGCTAGAGTATCTAGCGGAGGACCCCTTTACGAGCAGTACTTC.

This clonotype was detected only a few times. The J gene is TRBJ1-3, the V gene TRBV4-1, with a weak D call TRBD1 (6 bases). V lost 4 bases to trimming and J lost 0 bases, with 10 bases between them. CDR1 is MGHRA, CDR2 YSYEKL, per germline. The CDR3 extends over 15 amino acids. Written as DNA, the CDR3 is TGCGCCAGCAGCCCGACAGGATACTCTGGAAACACCATATATTTT. Protein product: CASSPTGYSGNTIYF.

The chain couples TRBV20-1 to TRBJ2-7, with a weak D call TRBD1 (5 bases). The length of the CDR3 is 13 residues. The germline CDR1 and CDR2 sequences are DFQATT and SNEGSKA (reference sequence). V was pared by 4 bases and J by 1 base, with 11 bases between. The CDR3 DNA is TGCAGTGCTATCCGACAGCCTTCCTACGAGCAGTACTTC. It encodes CSAIRQPSYEQYF.

This chain uses TRBV5-1 with TRBJ2-1; weak D call: TRBD1 (6 bases). Germline lookup yields CDR1 SGHRS and CDR2 YFSETQ. V shed 0 bases and J shed 6 bases, with 16 bases lying between them. The CDR3 contains 16 residues. DNA for the CDR3: TGCGCCAGCAGCTTGGGGTCAGGGGTTATGGCCAATGAGCAGTTCTTC. The encoded protein is CASSLGSGVMANEQFF.

The rearrangement links TRBV9 to TRBJ2-1; 8 nucleotides align to TRBD1. CDR1 and CDR2 (germline): SGDLS, YYNGEE. There are 15 residues in the CDR3. V trimming: 0 bases; J trimming: 7 bases; junction bases outside the gene matches: 6. The CDR3 bases are TGTGCCAGCAGCGTAGGGCAGGGGGCGGTTAATGAGCAGTTCTTC. This sequence encodes CASSVGQGAVNEQFF.